This T cell receptor (beta chain) comes out of a study of cytomegalovirus exposure and HLA in healthy donors. Study results and caveats: TCR beta sequences reportedly predicted most subjects' HLA-A and HLA-B alleles accurately. Within the data, a cluster of highly shared sequence variants was likely a sequencing artifact. Because they were indistinguishable, some V segments, including TRBV6-2 and TRBV6-3, were excluded.

13 Jbeta primers and 60 Vbeta primers were used for the PCR. The method was immunoSEQ multiplex PCR; TCRdb's version includes in-frame clones alone and lacks a portion of them. The repertoire holds fewer than 200,000 clones, with 65% to 80% as singletons. V was shortened by 6 bases and J by 3 bases, with 13 bases between the two germline ends. This CDR3 contains 13 residues. Per germline, CDR1 SGHRS and CDR2 YFSETQ. With regard to this clone: Its target is not known.

Sequenced input: PBMCs. This clonotype originated in a man aged 40-55 years in good health and CMV-seronegative. The chain joins TRBV5-1 to TRBJ2-7; D unresolved. The CDR3 coding sequence is TGCGCCAGCAAAATAGCCTCTTACTACGAGCAGTACTTC. It translates to CASKIASYYEQYF.